This T cell receptor beta chain was captured by sequencing in a study of tumor-infiltrating lymphocytes in primary liver carcinoma. Study in general: Recorded tumor stage was T1-T3 N0M0, with diameters of about 4.2 to 11 cm. Sequenced samples came back with roughly 3.5 to 7.5 million productive TCRbeta reads, and the counts looked alike across tissue types.

In regard to this clonotype: Just one base apart from a much larger clone, this may be a read error.

Total RNA amounting to around 530 ng was the source from which TCR beta cDNA was made with a constant-region primer. What produced the TCR beta libraries was three nested multiplex PCR rounds using slightly modified ARM-PCR. TRBV1-TRBV30 forward and Cbeta reverse primers drove the first two roughly 10-cycle rounds. A single record per CDR3 protein comes from TCRdb applying MiXCR to the multiplex PCR reads. Here the sample spans 310,000 or so distinct CDR3 sequences, roughly 60% being singletons. This CDR3 has 12 amino acids. V was pared by 5 bases and J by 3 bases, with 8 bases between. Germline assignment: CDR1 MNHNY and CDR2 SVGAGI (reference sequence). The researchers obtained blood RNA from unsorted whole blood and also extracted germline DNA.

Material: peripheral blood. This TCR was sampled from a young woman with primary liver carcinoma and hepatitis B virus infection. V is TRBV6-6 and J is TRBJ2-7; no firm D call. In DNA form, the CDR3 reads TGTGCCAGCAGTACGAGAGGCTACGAGCAGTACTTC. It codes for CASSTRGYEQYF.